These 14 T cell receptor beta chains came from one sample sequenced in a study of T-cell reconstitution after alpha-beta-depleted transplantation in children. The authors prepared the TCRbeta library with unique molecular identifiers. TCRdb recomputed calls from the PCR reads with MiXCR, one row per CDR3 protein. The table shows some 550,000 distinct CDR3 sequences, with under 25% occurring only once. The source was PBMCs, mostly from graft donor cells, collected 360 days after TCRalphabeta/CD19-depleted stem cell transplant. These receptors were taken from a boy less than two years old who had a stem cell transplant for acute myeloid leukemia, so the T cells may come from the graft donor.

Only a few counts were recorded for this clonotype. The rearrangement uses TRBV24-1 and TRBJ2-1; tentatively, D is TRBD1 (6 bases). CDR1 and CDR2 from the germline V gene are KGHDR and SFDVKD. This CDR3 spans 17 amino acids. V shed 1 base and J shed 6 bases, with 18 bases lying between them. The DNA of the CDR3 is TGTGCCACCAGTGATTTTCCTTCAACAGGGAGAGGCAATGAGCAGTTCTTC. As protein: CATSDFPSTGRGNEQFF.

This clonotype was seen a few times. For the CDR3, the DNA is TGTGCCAGCAGCAAAGGCGGCACCTACCGTGAGACCCAGTACTTC. Its protein product is CASSKGGTYRETQYF. The rearrangement links TRBV21-1 to TRBJ2-5. TRBV21-1 is reported as a pseudogene. The CDR3 has 15 amino acids.

This clonotype was recorded a few times. V gene TRBV12-3 or TRBV12-4 combines with J gene TRBJ2-1; 9 nucleotides line up with TRBD2. This CDR3 comprises 14 residues. Germline trimming cut 8 bases from V and 9 bases from J; bases unmatched to any gene: 11. CDR3 sequence reads: CASGLAGGPGEQFF. The CDR3 bases are TGTGCCAGCGGATTGGCGGGGGGGCCCGGTGAGCAGTTCTTC.

This clonotype came up a few times. The chain uses TRBV3-1 and TRBJ2-2, with TRBD1 identical over 9 bases. This CDR3 has 17 amino acids. V dropped 2 bases and J dropped 3; count of bases not matched to a gene: 7. Germline V lookup: CDR1 LGHDT, CDR2 YNNKEL (reference sequence). The CDR3: CASSQRRQGVYTGELFF. In DNA form, the CDR3 reads TGTGCCAGCAGCCAAAGGAGACAGGGGGTATACACCGGGGAGCTGTTTTTT.

This clonotype was observed a few times. CDR3 nucleotides: TGTGCCAGCAGCCCCTTGCAGTTCTTC. This gives the protein CASSPLQFF. The chain is built from TRBV6-2 or TRBV6-3 and TRBJ2-1; D remains ambiguous. Germline V lookup: CDR1 MNHEY, CDR2 SVGEGT. The ends were cut back, 6 bases at V and 12 bases at J, with 6 bases in the middle. There are 9 residues in the CDR3.

This clonotype was counted many times. The genes are TRBV12-3 or TRBV12-4 and TRBJ2-1; D unclear. This CDR3 spans 13 amino acids. With 7 bases removed from V and 6 bases from J, the gap between germline ends came to 13 bases. CDR3 protein: CASTRPQFNEQFF. CDR3 nucleotides: TGTGCCAGCACCCGACCGCAGTTCAATGAGCAGTTCTTC.

The chain combines TRBV6-1 with TRBJ2-3; the D gene is possibly TRBD1 (7 bases). V was cut by 6 bases and J by 8 bases, with 15 bases left in between. This CDR3 spans 13 amino acids. CDR1 is MNHNS and CDR2 is SASEGT in the germline V gene. The CDR3 protein is CASSPDREVTQYF. The CDR3 DNA sequence: TGTGCCAGCAGCCCCGACAGGGAGGTTACGCAGTATTTT.

This clonotype was observed at least ten times. The chain combines TRBV12-3 or TRBV12-4 with TRBJ2-7; D not certain. The CDR3 contains 12 residues. Trimming stripped 2 bases from V and 3 bases from J, with 5 bases between. The CDR3: CASSLTHYEQYF. The CDR3 DNA reads TGTGCCAGCAGTTTAACTCACTACGAGCAGTACTTC.

As concerns this clonotype: A much more abundant neighbour one base away suggests this may be a read error. The chain is built from TRBV20-1 and TRBJ1-2; D is unclear. This CDR3 is 9 amino acids long. The germline CDR1 and CDR2 sequences are DFQATT and SNEGSKA (reference sequence). CDR3 nucleotides: TGCAGTGCCTCTTATGGCCACACCTTC. The encoded protein is CSASYGHTF.

This clonotype was counted between two and nine times. The chain links TRBV12-3 or TRBV12-4 to TRBJ1-1; D gene unclear. V lost 5 bases and J 6 bases, leaving 19 bases between the germline ends. The CDR3 is made up of 15 amino acids. CDR3 DNA sequence: TGTGCCAGCAGTCCCGCAAATTCTGCACGCGCTGAAGCTTTCTTT. Protein sequence: CASSPANSARAEAFF.

This rearrangement joins TRBV3-1 to TRBJ2-1, with D perhaps TRBD1 (5 bases). The CDR3 contains 19 residues. Germline loops: CDR1 LGHDT, CDR2 YNNKEL (reference sequence). Deletions cut 0 bases from V and 3 bases from J, with 21 bases between. For the CDR3, the DNA is TGTGCCAGCAGCCAAGACGCAGGTCTAGGGGCTCTCTACTACAATGAGCAGTTCTTC. Protein product: CASSQDAGLGALYYNEQFF.

This chain uses TRBV5-1 with TRBJ1-2; 8 nucleotides line up with TRBD1. V gave up 7 bases and J gave up 8 bases; unmatched junction bases: 19. Germline-derived CDR1 and CDR2 are SGHRS and YFSETQ. This CDR3 has 16 residues. The chain's CDR3 is CASGLSILDREGGYTF. CDR3 nucleotide sequence: TGCGCCAGCGGATTATCCATTTTGGACAGGGAAGGGGGCTACACCTTC.

This clonotype was seen many times. The CDR3 region is CASSKDRPYEQYF. CDR3 DNA sequence: TGTGCCAGCAGTAAGGACAGGCCCTACGAGCAGTACTTC. V gene TRBV12-3 or TRBV12-4 combines with J gene TRBJ2-7, with 7 nucleotides matching TRBD1. CDR3 length: 13 residues. With 5 bases clipped from V and 2 bases from J, the junction kept 3 bases outside the gene matches.

This clonotype was observed a few times. This sequence joins TRBV20-1 and TRBJ2-5, with D unclear. V lost 6 bases to trimming and J lost 5 bases, with 37 bases between them. The germline V gene has CDR1 DFQATT and CDR2 SNEGSKA (reference sequence). This CDR3 has 20 amino acids. The CDR3: CSAPLIGYSLTTLKGETQYF. CDR3 nucleotides: TGCAGTGCCCCTCTAATCGGGTACAGCCTAACCACGCTCAAAGGGGAGACCCAGTACTTC.